This passage covers 30 T cell receptor beta chains from one sample sequenced in a study of memory B cells and T cells in multiple sclerosis. Sequenced by immunoSEQ multiplex PCR; TCRdb stores in-frame clones only, minus some. The top ten hold 2% to 3% of the sample, which has tens of thousands of clones, about 84% seen once. The antigens of these receptors remain unknown. Stimulus-free culture yielded autoproliferating CFSE-dim and non-proliferating CFSE-high T cells, each sequenced separately. Pooled replicate wells came from approximately 51 million CFSE-labeled PBMCs cultured approximately seven days without stimulus. Sample: PBMCs from blood kept in culture. These receptors were obtained from a human donor with multiple sclerosis.

The chain uses TRBV10-3 and TRBJ1-4, with D perhaps matching TRBD1 (6 bases). The germline V and J ends were trimmed by 2 bases and 7 bases, with 8 bases remaining between them. Germline values: CDR1 ENHRY, CDR2 SYGVKD. The CDR3 is 13 residues long. The CDR3 loop reads CAISEATGEKLFF. In nucleotides, the CDR3 is TGTGCCATCAGTGAGGCGACAGGTGAAAAACTGTTTTTT.

This chain uses TRBV2 with TRBJ2-2, with D tentatively TRBD2 (5 bases). CDR1 is SNHLY, CDR2 FYNNEI, per germline. The CDR3 loop spans 17 amino acids. The V end was cut by 3 bases, the J end by 0 bases, with 14 bases between. This CDR3 reads CASSDHKEDANTGELFF. The CDR3 DNA is TGTGCCAGCAGTGATCATAAGGAGGATGCGAACACCGGGGAGCTGTTTTTT.

The chain couples TRBV6-6 to TRBJ2-7, with 9 bases identical to TRBD1. Trimming removed 7 bases from V and 0 bases from J; junction bases left unmatched: 4. The germline CDR1 and CDR2 sequences are MNHNY and SVGAGI (reference sequence). CDR3 size: 14 residues. The CDR3 region has the DNA TGTGCCAGCAATATACAGGGGGCCTCCTACGAGCAGTACTTC. Amino acids: CASNIQGASYEQYF.

V gene TRBV6-6 combines with J gene TRBJ2-3; D is perhaps TRBD1 (6 bases). This CDR3 has 15 amino acids. The V end lost 4 bases, the J end lost 3 bases, and 14 bases lay between the germline ends. Germline V gene data show CDR1 as MNHNY and CDR2 as SVGAGI (reference sequence). The CDR3 region is CASSLDSYLTDTQYF. CDR3 nucleotides: TGTGCCAGCAGTTTGGACAGTTACTTGACAGATACGCAGTATTTT.

The V gene is TRBV10-2, the J gene TRBJ2-7, with D possibly being TRBD2 (5 bases). Trimming stripped 5 bases from V and 3 bases from J, with 14 bases between. The CDR3 runs 14 residues. From germline, CDR1 is WSHSY and CDR2 SAAADI. Here the CDR3 reads CASSQTRGGYEQYF. The CDR3 coding sequence is TGCGCCAGCAGTCAAACCCGCGGAGGCTACGAGCAGTACTTC.

The chain is built from TRBV6-6 and TRBJ2-7; D is perhaps TRBD1 or TRBD2 (5 bases each). CDR1 is MNHNY, CDR2 SVGAGI, per germline (reference sequence). The V gene lost 0 bases and the J gene lost 6 bases, with 12 bases spanning the gap. The CDR3 consists of 14 residues. The CDR3 region is CASSYSETGPEQYF. In nucleotides, the CDR3 is TGTGCCAGCAGTTACTCCGAGACGGGGCCCGAGCAGTACTTC.

This clone was detected only a few times. This chain links TRBV27 with TRBJ2-3; D not certain. Germline V gene sequence: CDR1 MNHEY, CDR2 SMNVEV (reference sequence). The length of the CDR3 is 14 residues. Trimming took 1 base from V and 1 from J, leaving 6 bases between them. CDR3 sequence (DNA): TGTGCCAGCAGTTTATGGTTGGGCACAGATACGCAGTATTTT. Its translation: CASSLWLGTDTQYF.

CDR3 sequence (DNA): TGTGCCAGTAGTAACACAGGGCCTAACTATGGCTACACCTTC. Amino acids: CASSNTGPNYGYTF. The chain recombines TRBV19 with TRBJ1-2; possibly TRBD1 for D (6 bases). Trimming cost V 4 bases and J 0 bases, with 9 bases left between them. The CDR3 sequence is 14 residues long. Germline lookup yields CDR1 LNHDA and CDR2 SQIVND (reference sequence).

This clone occurred once. In nucleotides, the CDR3 is TGTGCCAGCAGCCTTAGGACTAGCGGGGATGACAATGAGCAGTTCTTC. Translation gives CASSLRTSGDDNEQFF. V and J are TRBV7-2 and TRBJ2-1, with TRBD2 matching over 12 bases. Germline CDR1 is SGHTA and CDR2 is FQGNSA. Trimming at V came to 5 bases and at J to 5 bases, leaving 7 bases not matched to a gene. This CDR3 has 16 amino acids.

This rearrangement joins TRBV7-9 to TRBJ2-7; TRBD1 matches at 10 bases. CDR1 and CDR2 (germline): SEHNR, FQNEAQ (reference sequence). Unmatched junction bases numbered 8, after V lost 6 bases and J lost 3 bases. CDR3 size: 15 residues. CDR3 in DNA: TGTGCCAGCAGTCAAGACAGGGGGCGCATCTACGAGCAGTACTTC. It encodes CASSQDRGRIYEQYF.

This chain's CDR3 is CASSLGTSKETQYF. In DNA, the CDR3 is TGTGCCAGTAGTCTCGGGACTAGTAAAGAGACCCAGTACTTC. The V call is TRBV19, the J call TRBJ2-5; 8 nucleotides agree with TRBD2. Germline V gives CDR1 LNHDA, CDR2 SQIVND (reference sequence). J gave up 3 bases and V 5 bases, and 5 bases lay outside the gene matches. CDR3 length equals 14 residues.

The rearrangement joins TRBV19 to TRBJ1-4; maybe TRBD1 (5 bases). Trimming pared 4 bases from V and 10 bases from J, leaving 19 bases between. The CDR3 runs to 15 residues. Germline-derived CDR1 and CDR2 are LNHDA and SQIVND (reference sequence). In nucleotides, the CDR3 is TGTGCCAGTAGTACGGGAAGGGGTAGCAACGGAAAACTGTTTTTT. It specifies CASSTGRGSNGKLFF. Full variable domain (missing parts from reference TRBV19 and TRBJ1-4): DGGITQSPKYLFRKEGQNVTLSCEQNLNHDAMYWYRQDPGQGLRLIYYSQIVNDFQKGDIAEGYSVSREKKESFPLTVTSAQKNPTAFYLCASSTGRGSNGKLFFGSGTQLSVL.

J is TRBJ2-2 and V is TRBV12-1; TRBD1 was called by the table and not checked on the DNA. TRBV12-1 is a pseudogene. The CDR3 is made up of 16 amino acids. CDR3 in DNA: TGTGCCAGCAGCAGAAAGGACAGGCTGAACACCGGGGAGCTGTTTTTT. Its protein is CASSRKDRLNTGELFF.

The chain combines TRBV9 with TRBJ2-7, with D possibly matching TRBD1 (6 bases). V lost 0 bases, J lost 2 bases, and 12 bases lay in between. The CDR3 contains 15 residues. Germline V gene lookup returns CDR1 SGDLS and CDR2 YYNGEE. In nucleotides, the CDR3 is TGTGCCAGCAGCGTAGAAGTGGGGGCGCCCTACGAGCAGTACTTC. This gives the protein CASSVEVGAPYEQYF.

CDR3 residues: CASSKVAGDLLCEQYF. The CDR3, as DNA: TGTGCCAGCAGCAAAGTAGCGGGAGATTTACTTTGCGAGCAGTACTTC. V and J are TRBV21-1 and TRBJ2-7; no DNA check was done on the table's D call, TRBD2. TRBV21-1 is classified as a pseudogene. The CDR3 has 16 amino acids.

This clone was seen once. V and J are TRBV14 and TRBJ2-7; 7 bases agree with TRBD1. Trimming at V came to 2 bases and at J to 4 bases, leaving 8 bases not matched to a gene. CDR1 and CDR2 (germline): SGHDN, FVKESK. This CDR3 has 15 residues. The DNA for the CDR3 is TGTGCCAGCAGCCAACTGTCCCAGGGACAGTACGAGCAGTACTTC. Residues: CASSQLSQGQYEQYF. Full variable domain (rest looked up from reference TRBV14 and TRBJ2-7): EAGVTQFPSHSVIEKGQTVTLRCDPISGHDNLYWYRRVMGKEIKFLLHFVKESKQDESGMPNNRFLAERTGGTYSTLKVQPAELEDSGVYFCASSQLSQGQYEQYFGPGTRLTVT.

The chain recombines TRBV11-2 with TRBJ1-1; D call uncertain. In germline, CDR1 is SGHAT, CDR2 FQNNGV. The V end was cut by 11 bases, the J end by 0 bases, with 22 bases between. CDR3 size: 16 residues. The CDR3 spells CASSPWRGTMNTEAFF. The CDR3 DNA reads TGTGCCTCTTCACCTTGGCGGGGAACAATGAACACTGAAGCTTTCTTT. Together with reference TRBV11-2 and TRBJ1-1, the CDR3 gives the full variable domain: EAGVAQSPRYKIIEKRQSVAFWCNPISGHATLYWYQQILGQGPKLLIQFQNNGVVDDSQLPKDRFSAERLKGVDSTLKIQPAKLEDSAVYLCASSPWRGTMNTEAFFGQGTRLTVV.

This chain joins TRBV5-1 and TRBJ1-1; TRBD1 agrees at 7 bases. There are 12 residues in the CDR3. Trimming removed 1 base from V and 7 bases from J; junction bases left unmatched: 1. Germline V gene sequence: CDR1 SGHRS, CDR2 YFSETQ. The CDR3 nucleotides read TGCGCCAGCAGCTTGAACAGGGGTGAAGCTTTCTTT. Translating it yields CASSLNRGEAFF.

This clone was observed a handful of times. The V and J genes are TRBV7-2 and TRBJ2-2; 8 bases match TRBD2. In germline, CDR1 is SGHTA, CDR2 FQGNSA. The CDR3 covers 16 residues. J lost 4 bases, V lost 1 base, and 5 bases had no gene match. CDR3 bases: TGTGCCAGCAGCTTAGACGGGAGGGCCTCCACCGGGGAGCTGTTTTTT. It encodes CASSLDGRASTGELFF.

The CDR3 DNA is TGTGCCAGTAGTATCGCCCGCTGGACAGATACGCAGTATTTT. Translation gives CASSIARWTDTQYF. This chain links TRBV19 with TRBJ2-3; D not certain. Germline CDR1 LNHDA, CDR2 SQIVND (reference sequence). V was shortened by 3 bases and J by 3 bases, with 10 bases between the two germline ends. The CDR3 has 14 amino acids.

The genes are TRBV7-3 and TRBJ1-6, with 8 nucleotides matching TRBD1. V trimming: 8 bases; J trimming: 8 bases; junction bases outside the gene matches: 5. Germline assignment: CDR1 SGHTA and CDR2 FQGTGA. There are 13 residues in the CDR3. CDR3 amino acids: CASSGGRDSPLHF. The CDR3 DNA follows: TGTGCCAGCTCAGGGGGCCGGGATTCACCCCTCCACTTT.

This clone has only one observation. The chain joins TRBV25-1 to TRBJ2-1; 9 bases agree with TRBD1. The CDR3 is 13 residues long. V shed 4 bases and J 5 bases; nucleotides not matched to a gene: 0. Germline loops: CDR1 MGHDK, CDR2 SYGVNS. CDR3 DNA sequence: TGTGCCAGCAGTGGGACAGGGGACAATGAGCAGTTCTTC. It yields the protein CASSGTGDNEQFF.

J is TRBJ2-7 and V is TRBV2; D uncertain. Looked up from germline, CDR1 is SNHLY and CDR2 is FYNNEI. The CDR3 runs to 15 residues. Deletions cut 5 bases from V and 7 bases from J, with 21 bases between. The CDR3 bases are TGTGCCAGCAGTTTAAGTATAACACCCGATTTAGAGCAGTACTTC. Protein: CASSLSITPDLEQYF. Full variable domain (missing parts from reference TRBV2 and TRBJ2-7): EPEVTQTPSHQVTQMGQEVILRCVPISNHLYFYWYRQILGQKVEFLVSFYNNEISEKSEIFDDQFSVERPDGSNFTLKIRSTKLEDSAMYFCASSLSITPDLEQYFGPGTRLTVT.

The chain couples TRBV19 to TRBJ1-1; 11 bases align to TRBD1. Per the germline V gene, CDR1 is LNHDA and CDR2 is SQIVND (reference sequence). The CDR3 covers 14 residues. The V gene end was trimmed by 9 bases and the J gene end by 1 base; junction bases not matched to a gene: 4. Here the CDR3 reads CASRTGGSNTEAFF. CDR3 nucleotides: TGTGCCAGCCGGACAGGGGGCTCGAACACTGAAGCTTTCTTT.

J is TRBJ2-7 and V is TRBV2, with D uncertain. This CDR3 region has 12 residues. Germline V lookup: CDR1 SNHLY, CDR2 FYNNEI. The V end was cut by 4 bases, the J end by 0 bases, with 4 bases between. CDR3 in amino acids: CASSADSYEQYF. The CDR3 DNA sequence: TGTGCCAGCAGTGCGGACTCCTACGAGCAGTACTTC.

This sequence joins TRBV15 and TRBJ2-1; tentatively, D is TRBD2 (7 bases). Germline lookup yields CDR1 LNHNV and CDR2 YYDKDF (reference sequence). The CDR3 has 16 amino acids. V was shortened by 3 bases and J by 6 bases, with 18 bases between the two germline ends. The CDR3 coding sequence is TGTGCCACCAGCAGGGAAGGGGGGGTTAAAGGCAATGAGCAGTTCTTC. Protein: CATSREGGVKGNEQFF.

This clone appeared a single time. The V call is TRBV6-6, the J call TRBJ1-6; TRBD1 matches at 10 bases. The V and J ends lost 2 bases and 6 bases, in that order; junction bases with no gene match: 1. Germline CDR1 reads MNHNY; CDR2 reads SVGAGI (reference sequence). The length of the CDR3 is 15 residues. This CDR3 reads CASSYRTGGNSPLHF. The CDR3 DNA sequence: TGTGCCAGCAGTTACCGGACAGGGGGTAATTCACCCCTCCACTTT.

V gene TRBV5-4 combines with J gene TRBJ2-3; 13 bases map to TRBD2. Losses at the gene ends were 4 bases for V and 5 bases for J; bases not matched to a gene: 4. The CDR3 sequence is 15 residues long. The germline V gene encodes CDR1 SGHNT and CDR2 YYREEE (reference sequence). DNA of the CDR3: TGTGCCAGCAGCCCGGGACTAGCGGGATTAGATACGCAGTATTTT. This sequence encodes CASSPGLAGLDTQYF.

The V and J genes are TRBV27 and TRBJ2-3, with D perhaps TRBD1 (6 bases). V was cut by 1 base and J by 2 bases, with 13 bases left in between. Germline V gives CDR1 MNHEY, CDR2 SMNVEV (reference sequence). This CDR3 is built from 16 residues. The CDR3 region is CASSLFSRDTTDTQYF. The CDR3 coding sequence is TGTGCCAGCAGTTTATTTAGCCGGGACACCACAGATACGCAGTATTTT.

V gene TRBV6-1 combines with J gene TRBJ1-6; 9 bases are a match to TRBD1. Germline V lookup: CDR1 MNHNS, CDR2 SASEGT. Losses at the gene ends were 4 bases for V and 6 bases for J; bases not matched to a gene: 7. The CDR3 runs to 16 residues. The CDR3 DNA sequence: TGTGCCAGCAGTGCCGGGACAGGGACCCTTAATTCACCCCTCCACTTT. This sequence encodes CASSAGTGTLNSPLHF.